The 32 T cell receptor beta chains reported below all come from one sample, sequenced in a study of blood T cell repertoires in COVID-19 (dated by TCRdb to about 2020). Library method: the immunoSEQ multiplex PCR assay. The clones in this table, taken by TCRdb from immuneACCESS, are in-frame only. Not every clone is retained; where verified, under half of the shortfall comes from an unresolved V gene, and the cause of the rest is unknown. The sample table contains a few hundred thousand clones; only one count was recorded for 75% to 90% of them. Approximately 3% of the sample is in the top ten clones. The sample was peripheral blood. Receptor source: a young woman with active or convalescent COVID-19.

This clone occurred once. This CDR3 is CASSDSTSGGHDTQYF. Written as DNA, the CDR3 is TGTGCCAGCAGTGACTCGACTAGCGGGGGACACGATACGCAGTATTTT. V usage is TRBV6-4 and J usage is TRBJ2-3, with 12 bases identical to TRBD2. V lost 0 bases to trimming and J lost 6 bases; unmatched junction nucleotides: 4. Per germline, CDR1 MRHNA and CDR2 SNTAGT. The CDR3 sequence is 16 residues long.

In its sample, this clone was seen once. J is TRBJ1-2 and V is TRBV12-3 or TRBV12-4; D perhaps matches TRBD1 (6 bases). Trimming removed 7 bases at V and 9 bases at J, with 18 bases between. This CDR3 has 13 amino acids. The CDR3 DNA reads as TGTGCCAGCACCCCCTCGAGGGACACAAGCTACACCTTC. This gives the protein CASTPSRDTSYTF.

The chain uses TRBV24-1 and TRBJ2-7, with TRBD1 identical over 8 bases. The CDR3 runs to 13 residues. The V segment lost 4 bases and the J segment 6 bases; nucleotides outside the gene matches: 4. Germline assignment: CDR1 KGHDR and CDR2 SFDVKD. The chain's CDR3 is CATSDPGGVEQYF. CDR3 DNA sequence: TGTGCCACCAGTGACCCAGGGGGCGTCGAGCAGTACTTC.

This sequence joins TRBV5-5 and TRBJ2-3; TRBD2 aligns across 13 bases. CDR3 length equals 16 residues. Germline-derived CDR1 and CDR2 are SGHKS and YYEKEE (reference sequence). The junction had 1 base not matched to a gene; V was cut back by 1 base and J by 2 bases. This CDR3 is CASSLTSGGATDTQYF. As DNA, the CDR3 is TGTGCCAGCAGCTTGACTAGCGGGGGGGCCACAGATACGCAGTATTTT.

The rearrangement uses TRBV4-3 and TRBJ1-3; D might be TRBD1 (6 bases). V lost 0 bases and J lost 0, with 15 bases in between. This CDR3 region has 18 residues. Germline V gives CDR1 LGHNA, CDR2 YSLEER. The CDR3 region is CASSQDVPRGSSGNTIYF. CDR3 DNA sequence: TGCGCCAGCAGCCAAGATGTCCCAAGGGGGTCCTCTGGAAACACCATATATTTT.

The chain uses TRBV29-1 and TRBJ1-5; D perhaps matches TRBD1 (6 bases). Trimming left V 4 bases short and J 4 bases short, with 14 bases between. The germline gives CDR1 SQVTM, CDR2 ANQGSEA. This CDR3 region has 14 residues. CDR3 protein: CSVVLDSFNQPQHF. The CDR3 coding sequence is TGCAGCGTTGTCCTGGACAGCTTTAATCAGCCCCAGCATTTT.

The CDR3 protein is CASSHVPGQGTSSYGYTF. The CDR3 DNA sequence: TGCGCCAGCAGCCACGTACCGGGACAGGGGACTTCGAGCTATGGCTACACCTTC. The rearrangement joins TRBV4-3 to TRBJ1-2, with 10 bases matching TRBD1. The CDR3 has 18 residues. Germline loops: CDR1 LGHNA, CDR2 YSLEER. V lost 3 bases and J lost 4; bases outside the gene matches: 14.

The chain combines TRBV25-1 with TRBJ1-1; a weak D match, TRBD1 (5 bases). The germline gives CDR1 MGHDK, CDR2 SYGVNS. The CDR3 has 12 amino acids. The ends were cut back, 6 bases at V and 4 bases at J, with 9 bases in the middle. Here the CDR3 reads CASRSGRTEAFF. The CDR3, as DNA: TGTGCCAGCAGGTCAGGGCGCACTGAAGCTTTCTTT.

In DNA form, the CDR3 reads TGCGCCAGCAGCTTGACGGGACAGGTCTATGGCTACACCTTC. The encoded protein is CASSLTGQVYGYTF. V is TRBV5-1 and J is TRBJ1-2; 8 bases are a match to TRBD1. After removal of 1 base from V and 4 bases from J, the junction contained 3 bases not matched to a gene. This CDR3 region has 14 residues. Germline V lookup: CDR1 SGHRS, CDR2 YFSETQ. The full variable domain, completed using reference TRBV5-1 and TRBJ1-2, is KAGVTQTPRYLIKTRGQQVTLSCSPISGHRSVSWYQQTPGQGLQFLFEYFSETQRNKGNFPGRFSGRQFSNSRSEMNVSTLELGDSALYLCASSLTGQVYGYTFGSGTRLTVV.

V and J are TRBV2 and TRBJ1-2; 9 nucleotides line up with TRBD1. CDR1 is SNHLY, CDR2 FYNNEI, per germline. This CDR3 region has 14 residues. With 6 bases clipped from V and 2 bases from J, the junction kept 4 bases outside the gene matches. The CDR3 DNA reads as TGTGCCAGCAGACAGGGGGCTCGAAACTATGGCTACACCTTC. Its protein product is CASRQGARNYGYTF. Full variable domain (remainder filled in from reference TRBV2 and TRBJ1-2): EPEVTQTPSHQVTQMGQEVILRCVPISNHLYFYWYRQILGQKVEFLVSFYNNEISEKSEIFDDQFSVERPDGSNFTLKIRSTKLEDSAMYFCASRQGARNYGYTFGSGTRLTVV.

The chain uses TRBV12-3 or TRBV12-4 and TRBJ1-6; D unclear. The CDR3 totals 13 residues. The V end was cut by 1 base, the J end by 7 bases, with 5 bases between. CDR3 region: CASSLVRNSPLHF. CDR3 nucleotide sequence: TGTGCCAGCAGTTTAGTCCGGAATTCACCCCTCCACTTT.

This sequence joins TRBV7-9 and TRBJ1-2; D remains ambiguous. The CDR3 totals 14 residues. Per the germline V gene, CDR1 is SEHNR and CDR2 is FQNEAQ (reference sequence). V dropped 8 bases and J dropped 6 bases, with 19 bases sitting between them. CDR3 DNA sequence: TGTGCCAGCGTCCAAGAGGGTTTTGGAGATGGCTACACCTTC. It codes for CASVQEGFGDGYTF.

The chain employs TRBV30 and TRBJ1-3; tentative D call: TRBD1 (5 bases). The V end lost 3 bases, the J end lost 4 bases, and 19 bases lay between the germline ends. Germline CDR1 and CDR2: GTSNPN and SVGIG (reference sequence). The CDR3 loop spans 16 amino acids. The CDR3 region is CAWRLVDKGSGNTIYF. In DNA form, the CDR3 reads TGTGCCTGGAGGCTGGTAGACAAGGGGTCCGGAAACACCATATATTTT.

The chain combines TRBV6-6 with TRBJ2-2; weak D call: TRBD1 (5 bases). The CDR3 runs to 17 residues. V dropped 5 bases and J dropped 0 bases, with 16 bases sitting between them. Germline CDR1 reads MNHNY; CDR2 reads SVGAGI (reference sequence). The CDR3 reads CASSRPTGIPNTGELFF. CDR3 DNA sequence: TGTGCCAGCAGTCGACCTACAGGAATTCCGAACACCGGGGAGCTGTTTTTT.

The rearrangement links TRBV28 to TRBJ1-1; a possible D gene is TRBD1 (6 bases). Trimming took 6 bases from V and 6 from J, leaving 26 bases between them. CDR1 and CDR2 from the germline V gene are MDHEN and SYDVKM. This CDR3 is 17 amino acids long. CDR3 nucleotide sequence: TGTGCCAGCAGACGGAGCCTTAGGGACACACCAGAAGCTGAAGCTTTCTTT. Amino acids: CASRRSLRDTPEAEAFF.

The chain carries TRBV5-1 and TRBJ2-1; 7 bases are shared with TRBD2. Germline V gene sequence: CDR1 SGHRS, CDR2 YFSETQ. The CDR3 covers 15 residues. J was trimmed by 4 bases and V by 4 bases; bases with no gene match: 8. The CDR3 nucleotides read TGCGCCAGCAGCCCCTCGGAGGGAGGGTACAATGAGCAGTTCTTC. It translates to CASSPSEGGYNEQFF.

The chain has TRBV5-1 and TRBJ2-2; 14 bases agree with TRBD2. This CDR3 contains 18 residues. Germline trimming cut 3 bases from V and 0 bases from J; bases unmatched to any gene: 4. In germline, CDR1 is SGHRS, CDR2 YFSETQ. The CDR3 DNA sequence: TGCGCCAGCAGCTGGACTAGCGGGGGGTTCGCGAACACCGGGGAGCTGTTTTTT. It translates to CASSWTSGGFANTGELFF. The whole variable domain, filled in from reference TRBV5-1 and TRBJ2-2, reads KAGVTQTPRYLIKTRGQQVTLSCSPISGHRSVSWYQQTPGQGLQFLFEYFSETQRNKGNFPGRFSGRQFSNSRSEMNVSTLELGDSALYLCASSWTSGGFANTGELFFGEGSRLTVL.

This chain uses TRBV10-3 with TRBJ1-2; D uncertain. The germline V gene encodes CDR1 ENHRY and CDR2 SYGVKD. The CDR3 runs to 13 residues. The V end was cut by 2 bases, the J end by 4 bases, with 8 bases between. The DNA for the CDR3 is TGTGCCATCAGTGAGGAGGTGAGCTATGGCTACACCTTC. Translation: CAISEEVSYGYTF.

The chain is built from TRBV18 and TRBJ2-3; 7 bases line up with TRBD1. CDR3 length: 15 amino acids. Germline loops: CDR1 KGHSH, CDR2 LQKENI. V lost 4 bases, J lost 0 bases, and 4 bases stayed unmatched. The CDR3 region is CASSRGTVSTDTQYF. CDR3 DNA: TGTGCCAGCTCACGAGGGACAGTTAGCACAGATACGCAGTATTTT.

This clone was recorded only once. Other DNA sequences from this sample encode an identical CDR3 as well. This sequence joins TRBV19 and TRBJ1-5, with 7 bases lining up with TRBD1. Germline loops: CDR1 LNHDA, CDR2 SQIVND (reference sequence). Losses at the gene ends were 6 bases for V and 4 bases for J; bases not matched to a gene: 6. The CDR3 runs 14 residues. CDR3 nucleotides: TGTGCCAGTAGCCCCCGACAGGGAAATCAGCCCCAGCATTTT. Translated: CASSPRQGNQPQHF.

The J gene is TRBJ1-2, the V gene TRBV2; the match to TRBD1 covers 8 bases. J gave up 7 bases and V 0 bases, and 4 bases lay outside the gene matches. CDR1 SNHLY and CDR2 FYNNEI come from the germline V gene. The CDR3 runs to 14 residues. As DNA, the CDR3 is TGTGCCAGCAGTGAAGCGGGCAGGGGGCCTGGCTACACCTTC. It translates to CASSEAGRGPGYTF.

This clone was detected once. V is TRBV27 and J is TRBJ2-1; TRBD1 is a possible D gene (5 bases). The length of the CDR3 is 13 residues. CDR1 is MNHEY, CDR2 SMNVEV, per germline (reference sequence). The V end was cut by 3 bases, the J end by 8 bases, with 11 bases between. The CDR3 sequence: CASSFTEGDEQFF. The CDR3 region has the DNA TGTGCCAGCAGTTTCACCGAAGGGGATGAGCAGTTCTTC.

V gene TRBV28 combines with J gene TRBJ1-2; a possible D gene is TRBD1 (6 bases). V lost 8 bases and J lost 3, with 10 bases in between. The germline gives CDR1 MDHEN, CDR2 SYDVKM. The CDR3 is made up of 12 amino acids. DNA for the CDR3: TGTGCCAGCGCAGGGGTGGACTATGGCTACACCTTC. Amino acid sequence: CASAGVDYGYTF.

The gene calls are TRBV5-1 and TRBJ2-1; 8 bases align to TRBD2. J gave up 10 bases and V 4 bases, and 19 bases lay outside the gene matches. The CDR3 contains 17 residues. From germline, CDR1 is SGHRS and CDR2 YFSETQ. The CDR3 DNA reads TGCGCCAGCAGCCAACTCTTAGCGGGGACCAGACTTTTAGAGCAGTTCTTC. It codes for CASSQLLAGTRLLEQFF.

The rearrangement joins TRBV5-1 to TRBJ2-7; weak D call: TRBD1 (7 bases). Germline CDR1 SGHRS, CDR2 YFSETQ. CDR3 length: 15 amino acids. V was trimmed by 2 bases and J by 0 bases, leaving 12 bases between them. CDR3 loop: CASSFLRDSSYEQYF. The CDR3 DNA is TGCGCCAGCAGCTTCCTGCGGGACAGCTCCTACGAGCAGTACTTC.

This clone was recorded only once. This rearrangement joins TRBV4-2 to TRBJ2-1; D is ambiguous. The CDR3 runs 15 residues. Trimming removed 0 bases at V and 6 bases at J, with 12 bases between. CDR1 and CDR2 (germline): LGHNA, YNFKEQ. This CDR3 is CASSQEIGLLNEQFF. The DNA for the CDR3 is TGTGCCAGCAGCCAAGAGATTGGGCTGCTCAATGAGCAGTTCTTC.

The J gene is TRBJ1-4, the V gene TRBV2; 8 nucleotides match TRBD1. The V and J ends lost 6 bases and 6 bases, in that order; junction bases with no gene match: 3. Per germline, CDR1 SNHLY and CDR2 FYNNEI. The CDR3 has 13 residues. CDR3: CASSLGQDEKLFF. CDR3 DNA sequence: TGTGCCAGCAGCCTGGGACAGGATGAAAAACTGTTTTTT.

With regard to this clone: A junction end diverges from the germline sequence, so it may reflect a read error. The chain couples TRBV3-1 (or the pseudogene TRBV3-2) to TRBJ2-5; TRBD2 agrees at 9 bases. Per germline, CDR1 LGHDT and CDR2 YNNKEL (reference sequence). The CDR3 totals 15 residues. For the CDR3, the DNA is TGTGCCAGCAGCCAACTAGCGGGAAAACAAGGGACCCAGTACTTC. Protein sequence: CASSQLAGKQGTQYF.

The rearrangement joins TRBV28 to TRBJ1-2; 7 nucleotides agree with TRBD1. This CDR3 region has 19 residues. Germline V gene sequence: CDR1 MDHEN, CDR2 SYDVKM. J was trimmed by 2 bases and V by 2 bases; bases with no gene match: 17. CDR3 bases: TGTGCCAGCAGTTTAGAACACCCAACCTGGGACAGACAAAACTATGGCTACACCTTC. Residues: CASSLEHPTWDRQNYGYTF.

The J gene is TRBJ2-6, the V gene TRBV28; no firm D call. Trimming stripped 7 bases from V and 2 bases from J, with 3 bases between. The CDR3 has 12 residues. Germline CDR1 MDHEN, CDR2 SYDVKM. This CDR3 is CASNTGANVLTF. In DNA, the CDR3 is TGTGCCAGCAATACTGGGGCCAACGTCCTGACTTTC.

The chain links TRBV7-2 to TRBJ2-7; TRBD2 might be the D (5 bases). Trimming left V 5 bases short and J 4 bases short, with 15 bases between. The CDR3 loop spans 14 amino acids. Per germline, CDR1 SGHTA and CDR2 FQGNSA. The CDR3 nucleotides are TGTGCCAGCAGCCCCCGGGATTGGGGATACGAGCAGTACTTC. Its translation: CASSPRDWGYEQYF. Variable domain in full (rest from reference TRBV7-2 and TRBJ2-7): GAGVSQSPSNKVTEKGKDVELRCDPISGHTALYWYRQSLGQGLEFLIYFQGNSAPDKSGLPSDRFSAERTGGSVSTLTIQRTQQEDSAVYLCASSPRDWGYEQYFGPGTRLTVT.

The chain recombines TRBV7-2 with TRBJ1-6; D not certain. The CDR3 runs to 17 residues. The germline V gene encodes CDR1 SGHTA and CDR2 FQGNSA. V lost 6 bases, J lost 7 bases, and 22 bases lay in between. CDR3 coding DNA: TGTGCCAGCAGACAAAAAACCCTGACTGCAAGGAATTCACCCCTCCACTTT. This gives the protein CASRQKTLTARNSPLHF.